This TCR beta chain was sequenced during a study of Ad26.COV2.S vaccination and SARS-CoV-2 variants. Study background: Intramuscular Ad26.COV2.S at 5x10^10 or 1x10^11 viral particles.

Study results and limitations: An underestimation of total T cell responses may have resulted from the TCR breadth and depth analyses.

Treatment indicated: about 20 received Ad26.COV2.S at low or high dose, single or two shots; roughly five received placebo; per-sample allocation not given. At day 63 after the first vaccine or placebo injection, samples were drawn. The donor's status was that of an adult aged 18-55 years in Boston. Generated by immunoSEQ multiplex PCR, the TCRdb table keeps only in-frame clones and is missing some. The table has just over 350,000 clones, approximately 85% seen once. From germline, CDR1 is SQVTM and CDR2 ANQGSEA. Trimming pared 5 bases from V and 0 bases from J, leaving 10 bases between. The CDR3 is made up of 13 amino acids. With regard to this clone: Its target is unknown.

The gene calls are TRBV29-1 and TRBJ1-2; D is uncertain. This sample comprised peripheral blood, obtained in a trial of Ad26.COV2.S vaccine versus placebo. This sequence originates from a person aged 18 to 59 who received the Ad26.COV2.S COVID-19 vaccine or a placebo. The CDR3, as DNA: TGCAGCGTTCGGGCCGGTTCTAACTATGGCTACACCTTC. Translation gives CSVRAGSNYGYTF.